These T cell receptor beta chains were read from a single sample in a study of technical replicates of blood from several donors. Assay used: immunoSEQ multiplex PCR; TCRdb lists only in-frame clones, some missing. The sample lists tens of thousands of clones; approximately 95% were seen once. The material sequenced was T cells isolated from PBMCs. The receptors shown here come from a human donor in good health. The CDR3 runs from the conserved cysteine through the conserved F or W. The order of the fields is clone size, D gene, J gene, CDR3 length, V gene, CDR3 DNA, CDR3 protein. A D gene is named only where the DNA matches it firmly. The listing skips clone size in some rows; elsewhere it reads once, few, many or a size class.

clone size: once
D gene: .
J gene: TRBJ1-2
CDR3 length: 13
V gene: TRBV30
CDR3 DNA: TGTGCCTGGAGTGTACAGACAGCCTATGGCTACACCTTC
CDR3 protein: CAWSVQTAYGYTF

clone size: .
D gene: TRBD1
J gene: TRBJ1-2
CDR3 length: 15
V gene: TRBV5-5
CDR3 DNA: TGTGCCAGCAGCTTGCAGGGGACAGGGGTCTATGGCTACACCTTC
CDR3 protein: CASSLQGTGVYGYTF

clone size: .
D gene: .
J gene: TRBJ2-7
CDR3 length: 14
V gene: TRBV7-9
CDR3 DNA: TGTGCCAGCAGCTTAGACAGGGTAGTCAACGAGCAGTACTTC
CDR3 protein: CASSLDRVVNEQYF

clone size: .
D gene: .
J gene: TRBJ2-2
CDR3 length: 17
V gene: TRBV28
CDR3 DNA: TGTGCCAGCAGTTTTCCTACAGGGATTTTAAACACCGGGGAGCTGTTTTTT
CDR3 protein: CASSFPTGILNTGELFF

clone size: few
D gene: .
J gene: TRBJ1-1
CDR3 length: 10
V gene: TRBV2
CDR3 DNA: TGTGCCAGTAGAGGCGGATCGGCTTTCTTT
CDR3 protein: CASRGGSAFF

clone size: once
D gene: .
J gene: TRBJ2-7
CDR3 length: 16
V gene: TRBV27
CDR3 DNA: TGTGCCAGCAGTTTTTCTCTTGGAGTACAGGGATACGAGCAGTACTTC
CDR3 protein: CASSFSLGVQGYEQYF

clone size: .
D gene: .
J gene: TRBJ2-7
CDR3 length: 14
V gene: TRBV6-1
CDR3 DNA: TGTGCCAGCAGTGAAGGGCCGGGGGACTACGAGCAGTACTTC
CDR3 protein: CASSEGPGDYEQYF

clone size: once
D gene: TRBD2
J gene: TRBJ2-3
CDR3 length: 16
V gene: TRBV28
CDR3 DNA: TGTGCCAGCAGTTGGGGACTAGCGGGAGGAACCGATACGCAGTATTTT
CDR3 protein: CASSWGLAGGTDTQYF

clone size: once
D gene: .
J gene: TRBJ2-1
CDR3 length: 15
V gene: TRBV5-1
CDR3 DNA: TGCGCCAGCAGCCCCGGGCAGGGCTCCTACAATGAGCAGTTCTTC
CDR3 protein: CASSPGQGSYNEQFF

clone size: .
D gene: .
J gene: TRBJ2-3
CDR3 length: 14
V gene: TRBV7-3
CDR3 DNA: TGTGCCAGCAGCCCTCGTTTTCGGGGAGATACGCAGTATTTT
CDR3 protein: CASSPRFRGDTQYF

clone size: once
D gene: TRBD1
J gene: TRBJ1-5
CDR3 length: 13
V gene: TRBV30
CDR3 DNA: TGTGCCTGGCGGACAGGGTTCGATCAGCCCCAGCATTTT
CDR3 protein: CAWRTGFDQPQHF